The 16 T cell receptor beta chains reported below all come from one sample, sequenced in a study of blood T cells in healthy people across ages. Combining a sample-barcoded 5' primer with a J-beta primer mix, a second PCR ran for roughly 6 to 12 cycles. TCRdb itself ran the 5' RACE reads through MiXCR, one entry per CDR3 protein. The repertoire holds about 640,000 distinct CDR3 sequences, with roughly 58% as singletons. The sequenced sample was blood. The receptor source for this set is a man aged 60 to 69 in good health.

The rearrangement joins TRBV2 to TRBJ1-2; D is ambiguous. The ends were cut back, 6 bases at V and 8 bases at J, with 4 bases in the middle. Germline V gene lookup returns CDR1 SNHLY and CDR2 FYNNEI. CDR3 length equals 9 residues. The chain's CDR3 is CASRPGYTF. CDR3 nucleotides: TGTGCCAGCAGGCCCGGCTACACCTTC.

In this sample, this clonotype turned up once. The gene calls are TRBV7-9 and TRBJ1-2, with D maybe TRBD1 (5 bases). V was pared by 5 bases and J by 2 bases, with 15 bases between. CDR1 and CDR2 (germline): SEHNR, FQNEAQ (reference sequence). CDR3 length: 15 amino acids. CDR3 region: CASSHAQTANYGYTF. The DNA of the CDR3 is TGTGCCAGCAGCCATGCCCAGACAGCGAACTATGGCTACACCTTC.

The CDR3 sequence is CSAMWGTNQETQYF. DNA of the CDR3: TGCAGTGCTATGTGGGGTACCAACCAAGAGACCCAGTACTTC. This sequence joins TRBV20-1 and TRBJ2-5; D gene unclear. The germline CDR1 and CDR2 sequences are DFQATT and SNEGSKA (reference sequence). This CDR3 is 14 amino acids long. Trimming cost V 4 bases and J 0 bases, with 12 bases left between them.

To note about this clonotype: Because it lacks the conserved phenylalanine or tryptophan at the end, this CDR3 is likely a read error. Because the CDR3's place on the DNA is in doubt, the DNA is left out and the CDR3 is given as listed by TCRdb. The V gene is TRBV5-6, the J gene TRBJ2-7; no DNA check was done on the table's D call, TRBD1. From its first to its last residue, the CDR3 has 15 amino acids. CDR1 and CDR2 from the germline V gene are SGHDT and YYEEEE. This CDR3 is CASSFPGQTAYEQQC.

In DNA form, the CDR3 reads TGCAGTGCTAGAGGGGGGGGGTGGACTGAAGCTTTCTTT. This translates into CSARGGGWTEAFF. This chain uses TRBV20-1 with TRBJ1-1; D might be TRBD1 (5 bases). The CDR3 extends over 13 amino acids. From germline, CDR1 is DFQATT and CDR2 SNEGSKA (reference sequence). V was pared by 1 base and J by 5 bases, with 11 bases between.

The chain combines TRBV20-1 with TRBJ1-6, with 7 positions matching TRBD1. The CDR3 runs to 14 residues. Germline V gene data show CDR1 as DFQATT and CDR2 as SNEGSKA (reference sequence). After removal of 5 bases from V and 10 bases from J, the junction contained 11 bases not matched to a gene. The CDR3 protein is CSAGPRTGNSPLHF. The CDR3 DNA reads TGCAGTGCTGGACCCCGGACAGGCAACTCACCCCTCCACTTT.

The chain recombines TRBV7-9 with TRBJ2-4; 7 bases fit TRBD1. Matching the DNA end better, TRBJ2-7 makes the J call doubtful. CDR3 size: 14 residues. Looked up from germline, CDR1 is SEHNR and CDR2 is FQNEAQ (reference sequence). The DNA of the CDR3 is TGTGCCAGCAGCTTAGGACAGGGTGAACGCGAGCAGTACTTC. Its protein is CASSLGQGEREQYF.

The chain carries TRBV5-8 and TRBJ2-7; D perhaps matches TRBD1 (6 bases). The J call is doubtful: the DNA matches TRBJ2-5 better. Germline V gene sequence: CDR1 SGHTS, CDR2 YDEGEE. The CDR3 consists of 14 residues. The CDR3 is CASSLDRAEETQYF. DNA for the CDR3: TGTGCCAGCAGCTTGGACAGGGCCGAAGAGACCCAGTACTTC.

The chain has TRBV15 and TRBJ1-6, with D uncertain. Deletions cut 0 bases from V and 7 bases from J, with 13 bases between. Germline V gene data show CDR1 as LNHNV and CDR2 as YYDKDF (reference sequence). This CDR3 is built from 16 residues. The CDR3 nucleotides read TGTGCCACCAGCAGAGATGGGCAGGCGGGAAATTCACCCCTCCACTTT. It is translated as CATSRDGQAGNSPLHF.

CDR3 nucleotide sequence: TGCGCCAGCAGCTTGAACGGGGACACCGGGGAGCTGTTTTTT. It yields the protein CASSLNGDTGELFF. V usage is TRBV5-1 and J usage is TRBJ2-2; D possibly corresponds to TRBD2 (5 bases). V was cut by 1 base and J by 3 bases, with 7 bases left in between. Germline values: CDR1 SGHRS, CDR2 YFSETQ. CDR3 size: 14 residues.

This clonotype was counted only a few times. The J gene is TRBJ2-3, the V gene TRBV6-6; no firm D call. The V gene lost 6 bases and the J gene lost 0 bases, with 7 bases spanning the gap. Germline loops: CDR1 MNHNY, CDR2 SVGAGI (reference sequence). CDR3 length: 13 residues. CDR3 nucleotides: TGTGCCAGCAGGGAATCTAGCACAGATACGCAGTATTTT. Translating gives CASRESSTDTQYF.

The chain links TRBV18 to TRBJ2-5; D call uncertain. Per germline, CDR1 KGHSH and CDR2 LQKENI. The germline V and J ends were trimmed by 3 bases and 11 bases, with 19 bases remaining between them. The CDR3 consists of 14 residues. The chain's CDR3 is CASSPGYRDNEQYF. The CDR3 DNA is TGTGCCAGCTCACCGGGATACCGAGACAATGAGCAGTACTTC.

This clonotype came up once. The gene calls are TRBV7-7 and TRBJ2-1, with D perhaps given as TRBD1 or TRBD2 (6 bases each). V gave up 10 bases and J gave up 0 bases, with 16 bases separating them. Germline loops: CDR1 SSHAT, CDR2 FNYEAQ (reference sequence). There are 15 residues in the CDR3. The CDR3 spells CATSKEGGSYNEQFF. The CDR3 DNA sequence: TGTGCCACCAGTAAGGAGGGGGGCTCCTACAATGAGCAGTTCTTC. Full variable domain (remainder filled in from reference TRBV7-7 and TRBJ2-1): GAGVSQSPRYKVTKRGQDVTLRCDPISSHATLYWYQQALGQGPEFLTYFNYEAQPDKSGLPSDRFSAERPEGSISTLTIQRTEQRDSAMYRCATSKEGGSYNEQFFGPGTRLTVL.

V and J are TRBV5-5 and TRBJ2-7; D is ambiguous. The CDR3 covers 15 residues. CDR1 is SGHKS, CDR2 YYEKEE, per germline (reference sequence). Trimming cost V 0 bases and J 1 base, with 11 bases left between them. The CDR3: CASSLGSRVSYEQYF. In DNA form, the CDR3 reads TGTGCCAGCAGCTTGGGTTCAAGGGTATCCTACGAGCAGTACTTC.

Details on this clonotype: This may stem from a read error, because a much larger clone lies one nucleotide away. The J gene is TRBJ2-3, the V gene TRBV9, with D uncertain. The V and J ends lost 0 bases and 4 bases respectively, with 12 bases between them. This CDR3 has 15 amino acids. The germline CDR1 and CDR2 sequences are SGDLS and YYNGEE. CDR3 DNA sequence: TGTGCCAGCAGCGTAGGGTTAGAACTCGCAGATACGCAGTATTTT. Translating gives CASSVGLELADTQYF.

This rearrangement joins TRBV6-2 or TRBV6-3 to TRBJ1-2; D gene unclear. The CDR3 has 15 residues. CDR1 is MNHEY, CDR2 SVGEGT, per germline. V was pared by 7 bases and J by 5 bases, with 20 bases between. In DNA, the CDR3 is TGTGCCAGCACCCTTGGAGGAGCCAAGGCATATGGCTACACCTTC. Translated, it gives CASTLGGAKAYGYTF.